Listed below are T cell receptor beta chains from one sample, sequenced in a study of monozygotic twins with inflammatory bowel disease. TCRdb reprocessed the 5' RACE reads and stores each CDR3 protein as one record, lacking DNA. The table for this sample gives approximately 400,000 distinct CDR3 sequences. The specimen was blood. The receptors here all came from a human donor with ulcerative colitis or Crohn's disease, or a healthy co-twin of an affected twin (not recorded which). Each CDR3 is given with its conserved first and last residue.

j_gene | v_gene | CDR3aa
TRBJ2-7 | TRBV7-2 | CASSLVGAGSFEQYF
TRBJ1-6 | TRBV20-1 | CSARGDRPSSYNSPLHF
TRBJ2-1 | TRBV28 | CASSFPTWGEQFF
TRBJ2-1 | TRBV3-1 | CASSQTYEQFF
TRBJ2-1 | TRBV27 | CASSLGLYGLNEQFF
TRBJ1-5 | TRBV10-3 | CAISGGKDQPQHF
TRBJ2-7 | TRBV7-9 | CAIDVGSSYEQYF
TRBJ2-1 | TRBV27 | CASSWGASNSYNEQFF
TRBJ2-1 | TRBV5-1 | CASRLAASPSYNEQFF
TRBJ1-4 | TRBV5-1 | CASSLDSLNEKLFF
TRBJ2-1 | TRBV15 | CATSRERRGAGEQFF
TRBJ1-2 | TRBV20-1 | CSARRGSYGYTF
TRBJ2-3 | TRBV20-1 | CSAKRGSIFGTDTQYF
TRBJ1-1 | TRBV19 | CASKRAENTEAFF
TRBJ1-5 | TRBV20-1 | CSARNWDQPQHF
TRBJ2-1 | TRBV29-1 | CSVEFPTGGFYNEQFF
TRBJ2-3 | TRBV11-2 | CASSFSSGNTDTQYF
TRBJ2-5 | TRBV20-1 | CSGPTGTGQETQYF